Shown below are 14 T cell receptor beta chains from a single sample sequenced in a study of shared clonotypes between healthy human individuals. Measured with immunoSEQ multiplex PCR; TCRdb has only the in-frame clones, and not every one. The data contain roughly 2.5 million clones, approximately 94% of them seen just once; the ten biggest clones take up around 0.14%. Input material: naive CD4+ T cells sorted from blood. The subset was: CD45RA+ positively selected. The receptors shown here come from a man between 18 and 35 years old in good health.

The chain couples TRBV5-1 to TRBJ1-1; unclear D gene. Germline CDR1 is SGHRS and CDR2 is YFSETQ. The CDR3 totals 15 residues. The V end was cut by 0 bases, the J end by 1 base, with 10 bases between. CDR3 region: CASSLVPTTNTEAFF. The CDR3 nucleotides are TGCGCCAGCAGCTTGGTCCCAACAACGAACACTGAAGCTTTCTTT.

This clone was seen a few times. In the same sample, other DNA sequences code for this CDR3. J is TRBJ1-5 and V is TRBV5-6; perhaps TRBD1 as D (5 bases). V lost 1 base and J lost 3, with 8 bases in between. Germline V gene data show CDR1 as SGHDT and CDR2 as YYEEEE. The CDR3 totals 14 residues. CDR3 sequence reads: CASSLRGANQPQHF. The CDR3, as DNA: TGTGCCAGCAGCTTGCGAGGGGCCAATCAGCCCCAGCATTTT.

The rearrangement links TRBV5-5 to TRBJ2-7; TRBD1 might be the D (5 bases). With 1 base removed from V and 5 bases from J, the gap between germline ends came to 25 bases. Germline loops: CDR1 SGHKS, CDR2 YYEKEE (reference sequence). This CDR3 has 18 amino acids. The CDR3 sequence: CASSLNPSPHTGPHEQYF. Here the CDR3 DNA reads TGTGCCAGCAGCTTGAATCCATCCCCCCATACAGGCCCCCACGAGCAGTACTTC. Full variable domain (rest looked up from reference TRBV5-5 and TRBJ2-7): DAGVTQSPTHLIKTRGQQVTLRCSPISGHKSVSWYQQVLGQGPQFIFQYYEKEERGRGNFPDRFSARQFPNYSSELNVNALLLGDSALYLCASSLNPSPHTGPHEQYFGPGTRLTVT.

This sequence joins TRBV5-6 and TRBJ1-5, with D possibly being TRBD1 (6 bases). CDR1 and CDR2 (germline): SGHDT, YYEEEE. V lost 4 bases and J 0 bases, leaving 11 bases between the germline ends. This CDR3 contains 15 residues. CDR3 in DNA: TGTGCCAGCAGCACCCAGGGGCCTAGCAATCAGCCCCAGCATTTT. It is translated as CASSTQGPSNQPQHF.

This clone appeared once. V is TRBV9 and J is TRBJ2-3; D remains unclear. V gave up 0 bases and J gave up 2 bases, with 10 bases separating them. Germline CDR1 is SGDLS and CDR2 is YYNGEE. The CDR3 runs to 15 residues. CDR3 DNA: TGTGCCAGCAGCGTAGAGGTAGGATACACAGATACGCAGTATTTT. It is translated as CASSVEVGYTDTQYF.

This clone was observed a single time. The chain recombines TRBV7-8 with TRBJ2-1, with 11 bases aligning to TRBD2. Germline trimming cut 5 bases from V and 7 bases from J; bases unmatched to any gene: 10. The CDR3 spans 16 residues. The germline V gene encodes CDR1 SGHVS and CDR2 FQNEAQ. The DNA for the CDR3 is TGTGCCAGCAGCCCCAAAACTAGCGGGGGAATGAATGAGCAGTTCTTC. Residues: CASSPKTSGGMNEQFF.

This rearrangement joins TRBV5-6 to TRBJ2-1; TRBD2 aligns across 11 bases. Germline CDR1 SGHDT, CDR2 YYEEEE. V was pared by 4 bases and J by 7 bases, with 10 bases of the junction left unmatched. CDR3 length: 16 residues. In DNA, the CDR3 is TGTGCCAGCAGCCCTGAAACTAGCGGGGGCGTAAATGAGCAGTTCTTC. Protein: CASSPETSGGVNEQFF.

The chain couples TRBV6-5 to TRBJ1-5; D not resolved. Deletions cut 6 bases from V and 2 bases from J, with 11 bases between. From germline, CDR1 is MNHEY and CDR2 SVGAGI. The CDR3 has 14 residues. The CDR3 coding sequence is TGTGCCAGCAGACCAGACACGGGCAATCAGCCCCAGCATTTT. It specifies CASRPDTGNQPQHF.

This clone was picked up one time. This chain connects TRBV18 to TRBJ1-2; 8 nucleotides line up with TRBD1. Unmatched junction bases numbered 7, after V lost 3 bases and J lost 4 bases. This CDR3 has 15 amino acids. Per the germline V gene, CDR1 is KGHSH and CDR2 is LQKENI. This CDR3 is CASSPSVDRGYGYTF. CDR3 nucleotides: TGTGCCAGCTCACCGTCGGTAGACAGGGGCTATGGCTACACCTTC.

The rearrangement uses TRBV6-1 and TRBJ1-2; 7 nucleotides line up with TRBD1. After removal of 6 bases from V and 4 bases from J, the junction contained 8 bases not matched to a gene. From germline, CDR1 is MNHNS and CDR2 SASEGT. The CDR3 totals 14 residues. This CDR3 is CASSEDRRLYGYTF. The CDR3, as DNA: TGTGCCAGCAGCGAGGACAGGCGACTCTATGGCTACACCTTC.

On this clone: Within the sample, other DNA sequences also encode this same CDR3. The J gene is TRBJ1-6, the V gene TRBV18; D is undetermined. The CDR3 is 16 residues long. Germline CDR1 is KGHSH and CDR2 is LQKENI. Trimming removed 4 bases at V and 0 bases at J, with 10 bases between. The CDR3, as DNA: TGTGCCAGCTCACTTGGACCTAGCTCCTATAATTCACCCCTCCACTTT. Protein sequence: CASSLGPSSYNSPLHF.

This sequence joins TRBV5-1 and TRBJ1-2; TRBD1 matches 11 bases. V trimming: 5 bases; J trimming: 7 bases; junction bases outside the gene matches: 7. Germline loops: CDR1 SGHRS, CDR2 YFSETQ. There are 14 residues in the CDR3. The CDR3 sequence is CASRPGTGGIGYTF. The DNA for the CDR3 is TGCGCCAGCAGGCCCGGGACAGGGGGTATTGGCTACACCTTC.

This rearrangement joins TRBV7-9 to TRBJ1-6, with D unclear. CDR1 and CDR2 (germline): SEHNR, FQNEAQ (reference sequence). The CDR3 runs 14 residues. The V and J ends lost 5 bases and 5 bases respectively, with 10 bases between them. The CDR3 spells CASSRHINNSPLHF. CDR3 bases: TGTGCCAGCAGCCGACACATAAATAATTCACCCCTCCACTTT.

The chain links TRBV18 to TRBJ2-1; TRBD2 agrees at 7 bases. The CDR3 spans 16 residues. Germline values: CDR1 KGHSH, CDR2 LQKENI. After removal of 4 bases from V and 6 bases from J, the junction contained 12 bases not matched to a gene. CDR3 coding DNA: TGTGCCAGCTCACAGACAGCGGGGTCCCCCGGCAATGAGCAGTTCTTC. This codes for CASSQTAGSPGNEQFF.